The 27 T cell receptor beta chains below all came from one sample that was sequenced in a study of T cells expressing NK-cell markers. TCRdb reprocessed the 5' RACE reads and keeps a single row for each CDR3 protein, giving no DNA. The sample holds 250,000 to 300,000 distinct CDR3 sequences. The source material was blood T cells: a sorted CD56 or NKG2C T cell subset, CD4+ or CD8+ T cells, or bulk PBMC T cells (not recorded which). The receptors come from a woman between 18 and 70 years old in good health.

The V and J genes are TRBV12-3 or TRBV12-4 and TRBJ2-1; TCRdb's D call, TRBD2, is unchecked because there is no DNA. This CDR3 is built from 15 residues. CDR3: CASSLRISGRNEQFF.

The chain employs TRBV7-3 and TRBJ2-1; TCRdb outputs TRBD1, but without DNA this stays unchecked. Looked up from germline, CDR1 is SGHTA and CDR2 is FQGTGA. The CDR3 has 15 amino acids. The CDR3 sequence is CASSLAGGTYNEQFF.

This sequence joins TRBV5-1 and TRBJ2-1; the TCRdb D gene call, TRBD2, has no DNA to confirm it. CDR1 and CDR2 from the germline V gene are SGHRS and YFSETQ. The CDR3 contains 17 residues. The CDR3 is CASSTGLAGNSYNEQFF.

The V gene is TRBV13, the J gene TRBJ1-3; the D gene TCRdb calls, TRBD1, cannot be checked with no DNA. The germline CDR1 and CDR2 sequences are PRHDT and FYEKMQ (reference sequence). This CDR3 contains 16 residues. Here the CDR3 reads CASRHAGKAAGNTIYF.

The rearrangement joins TRBV24-1 to TRBJ1-5; TCRdb returns TRBD1, unconfirmable since there is no DNA. CDR1 and CDR2 (germline): KGHDR, SFDVKD. The CDR3 totals 13 residues. The CDR3: CATSGTGNQPQHF.

The chain links TRBV19 to TRBJ2-1; TCRdb gives TRBD1 as the D gene, but with no DNA this cannot be confirmed. Germline-derived CDR1 and CDR2 are LNHDA and SQIVND (reference sequence). This CDR3 is 14 amino acids long. The CDR3 sequence is CASSTGDHRNEQFF.

The J gene is TRBJ2-2, the V gene TRBV10-3; TCRdb's D gene call, TRBD1, goes unchecked for lack of DNA. CDR1 is ENHRY, CDR2 SYGVKD, per germline. The CDR3 contains 14 residues. The CDR3 reads CAIRRTGGPGELFF.

V usage is TRBV7-2 and J usage is TRBJ1-3; lacking DNA, the TRBD1 call made by TCRdb goes unchecked. The germline gives CDR1 SGHTA, CDR2 FQGNSA. The CDR3 is made up of 14 amino acids. The CDR3 spells CASSSQGWGNTIYF.

The chain is built from TRBV12-3 or TRBV12-4 and TRBJ1-2; there is no DNA to check the TCRdb D call of TRBD1. The CDR3 covers 13 residues. The CDR3 sequence is CASSPDRTYGYTF.

The chain's CDR3 is CSVQRNTGELFF. This rearrangement joins TRBV29-1 to TRBJ2-2. CDR3 size: 12 residues. The germline V gene has CDR1 SQVTM and CDR2 ANQGSEA.

The genes are TRBV7-6 and TRBJ1-5; lacking DNA, the TRBD1 call made by TCRdb goes unchecked. The germline V gene encodes CDR1 SGHVS and CDR2 FNYEAQ. The CDR3 extends over 15 amino acids. The CDR3 sequence is CASSLVQGEGQPQHF.

This chain connects TRBV7-2 to TRBJ2-1; TCRdb picks TRBD1, but there is no DNA to check that call. The CDR3 covers 15 residues. CDR1 and CDR2 (germline): SGHTA, FQGNSA. The CDR3 is CASSFRDREVNEQFF.

The chain uses TRBV20-1 and TRBJ1-1. The CDR3 is made up of 13 amino acids. The germline V gene has CDR1 DFQATT and CDR2 SNEGSKA (reference sequence). The CDR3 is CSAKREGNTEAFF.

The chain uses TRBV15 and TRBJ2-1; the TCRdb D gene call, TRBD1, has no DNA to confirm it. The germline V gene has CDR1 LNHNV and CDR2 YYDKDF (reference sequence). The CDR3 spans 19 residues. The CDR3 region is CATSDLRIRVGIPYNEQFF.

V is TRBV7-2 and J is TRBJ2-3; the TCRdb D gene call, TRBD2, has no DNA to confirm it. Germline CDR1 reads SGHTA; CDR2 reads FQGNSA. The CDR3 sequence is 15 residues long. CDR3 in amino acids: CASSKTSGSPDTQYF.

V usage is TRBV20-1 and J usage is TRBJ1-5. Germline CDR1 is DFQATT and CDR2 is SNEGSKA (reference sequence). CDR3 length: 14 amino acids. CDR3: CSAIGGFGNQPQHF.

This chain joins TRBV20-1 and TRBJ1-5; TCRdb designates TRBD1, a call that cannot be tested without DNA. This CDR3 region has 14 residues. Per the germline V gene, CDR1 is DFQATT and CDR2 is SNEGSKA (reference sequence). CDR3 residues: CSGGLGQGHQPQHF.

V usage is TRBV30 and J usage is TRBJ2-3; the D gene TCRdb calls, TRBD2, cannot be checked with no DNA. This CDR3 region has 13 residues. Germline CDR1 reads GTSNPN; CDR2 reads SVGIG (reference sequence). The CDR3 sequence is CAWRMAGGPAQYF.

The chain has TRBV18 and TRBJ2-5. The CDR3 totals 11 residues. Germline V lookup: CDR1 KGHSH, CDR2 LQKENI. This chain's CDR3 is CASSPKETQYF.

The genes are TRBV7-9 and TRBJ2-1; the TRBD1 assignment by TCRdb is unverifiable without DNA. This CDR3 is 15 amino acids long. Germline V CDR1 and CDR2: SEHNR, FQNEAQ (reference sequence). The CDR3 sequence is CASSFFGGAVNEQFF.

This rearrangement joins TRBV3-1 to TRBJ2-2; the D call from TCRdb, TRBD2, cannot be confirmed without DNA. Germline V gene sequence: CDR1 LGHDT, CDR2 YNNKEL (reference sequence). The CDR3 totals 16 residues. CDR3 loop: CASSPSGRSNTGELFF.

This chain connects TRBV11-3 to TRBJ1-1; absent DNA, TCRdb's TRBD1 call cannot be checked. CDR3 length: 14 amino acids. Looked up from germline, CDR1 is SGHNT and CDR2 is YENEEA. Here the CDR3 reads CASSLEGTNTEAFF. Full variable domain (remainder filled in from reference TRBV11-3 and TRBJ1-1): EAGVVQSPRYKIIEKKQPVAFWCNPISGHNTLYWYLQNLGQGPELLIRYENEEAVDDSQLPKDRFSAERLKGVDSTLKIQPAELGDSAVYLCASSLEGTNTEAFFGQGTRLTVV.

J is TRBJ2-1 and V is TRBV29-1. The V gene's germline CDR1 is SQVTM and CDR2 ANQGSEA. The CDR3 loop spans 12 amino acids. Here the CDR3 reads CSVEEAAREQFF.

The J gene is TRBJ1-1, the V gene TRBV27; TCRdb's D gene call, TRBD1, goes unchecked for lack of DNA. CDR1 is MNHEY and CDR2 is SMNVEV in the germline V gene (reference sequence). The CDR3 covers 14 residues. The CDR3: CASSLLRGVSEAFF.

This sequence joins TRBV19 and TRBJ1-2. The CDR3 totals 11 residues. Per the germline V gene, CDR1 is LNHDA and CDR2 is SQIVND (reference sequence). CDR3 loop: CASRQWDGYTF.

The rearrangement uses TRBV7-2 and TRBJ2-2. CDR1 and CDR2 from the germline V gene are SGHTA and FQGNSA. The CDR3 totals 13 residues. The CDR3 spells CASSLAFGGELFF.

The V gene is TRBV11-2, the J gene TRBJ2-2; TCRdb reports TRBD2, a call that lacks DNA to check it against. CDR3 size: 15 residues. The germline V gene has CDR1 SGHAT and CDR2 FQNNGV. Here the CDR3 reads CASSPTSGGTGELFF.